The clone carrying this T cell receptor (beta chain) was detected once. These data belong to a study of T cell responses to AZD1222 COVID-19 vaccine. The data were produced by immunoSEQ multiplex PCR, yet TCRdb's version contains in-frame clones alone and is incomplete. The sample lists over 90,000 clones, approximately 88% occurring once. This specimen was peripheral blood, taken on day 0 of AZD1222 vaccination. This clonotype was obtained from an adult in good health.

DNA of the CDR3: TGTGCCAGCAGCTTTAGCGGAGGGAGCTACGAGCAGTACTTC. Translating it yields CASSFSGGSYEQYF. The rearrangement links TRBV7-2 to TRBJ2-7; D might be TRBD2 (6 bases). This CDR3 is built from 14 residues. Looked up from germline, CDR1 is SGHTA and CDR2 is FQGNSA. V lost 3 bases, J lost 3 bases, and 12 bases lay in between.